This is a list of T cell receptor beta chains from one sample in a study of metastatic and nonmetastatic thyroid tumors. Using MiXCR, TCRdb reanalyzed the PCR reads. The sample includes roughly 55,000 clones, about a sixth of them seen just once. Sequenced material: blood. These receptors were taken from a male donor with papillary thyroid cancer or a benign thyroid nodule (not recorded which). Some clones in this sample may be carry-over from other donors' samples. Each CDR3 is given with its conserved first and last residue. A D gene is named only where the DNA matches it firmly. Expanded clones are given a class, and other clones once, few, many or no size at all.

D	size	V	length	J	CDR3	DNA
-	few	TRBV19	14	TRBJ2-7	CASPRESNQYEHYF	TGTGCCAGCCCCCGGGAATCAAACCAGTACGAGCATTACTTC
-	many	TRBV30	13	TRBJ2-1	CAWSSAITEEQFF	TGTGCCTGGAGTTCGGCAATCACGGAGGAGCAGTTCTTC
TRBD1	many	TRBV20-1	13	TRBJ1-2	CSATGTGFYGYTF	TGCAGTGCTACCGGGACAGGGTTCTATGGCTACACCTTC
TRBD2	many	TRBV5-1	15	TRBJ2-1	CASSLASSGYNEQFF	TGCGCCAGCAGCTTGGCCTCTAGCGGCTACAATGAGCAGTTCTTC
TRBD2	-	TRBV9	15	TRBJ2-3	CARSVASGGVDTQYF	TGTGCAAGAAGCGTAGCTAGCGGGGGAGTTGATACGCAGTATTTT
TRBD2	-	TRBV3-1	16	TRBJ2-1	CASSIKREVVYNEQFF	TGTGCCAGCAGCATAAAGCGGGAGGTGGTATACAATGAGCAGTTCTTC
-	many	TRBV3-1	12	TRBJ2-2	CASSHLTGELFF	TGTGCCAGCAGCCATTTAACCGGGGAGCTGTTTTTT
-	-	TRBV2	10	TRBJ1-2	CASSEGHSNF	TGTGCCAGCAGTGAGGGCCATAGTAACTTC
-	many	TRBV6-6	14	TRBJ1-3	CASSYGVQGDTIYF	TGTGCCAGCAGTTACGGTGTACAGGGAGACACCATATATTTT
-	many	TRBV12-3/TRBV12-4	12	TRBJ2-5	CASTTSSETQYF	TGTGCCAGCACGACTAGTTCTGAGACCCAGTACTTC
TRBD1	-	TRBV6-5	15	TRBJ1-4	CAGIYSGRGTEKLFF	TGTGCCGGCATTTACTCTGGCAGGGGGACTGAAAAACTGTTTTTT
-	few	TRBV19	14	TRBJ2-7	CASSPGPSVYEHYF	TGTGCCAGTAGTCCTGGGCCTTCGGTCTACGAGCACTACTTC
TRBD1	many	TRBV20-1	15	TRBJ2-7	CSATIGGQVSIEQYF	TGCAGTGCTACCATTGGGGGACAGGTTTCGATCGAGCAGTACTTC
-	many	TRBV9	14	TRBJ2-2	CASSVVVNTGELFF	TGTGCCAGCAGCGTAGTGGTAAACACCGGGGAGCTGTTTTTT
-	many	TRBV10-2	14	TRBJ2-3	CAGGTALSTDTQYF	TGCGCCGGAGGGACAGCCCTTAGCACAGATACGCAGTATTTT
-	many	TRBV5-8	14	TRBJ1-6	CTKEGQRYNSPLHF	TGTACCAAGGAGGGGCAGCGCTATAATTCACCCCTCCACTTT
-	few	TRBV6-1	13	TRBJ2-7	CASSERGAYEKYF	TGTGCCAGCAGTGAGCGAGGAGCATACGAGAAGTACTTC
-	many	TRBV4-1	14	TRBJ2-4	CASSHATGLNIQYF	TGCGCCAGCAGCCATGCTACAGGGTTGAACATTCAGTACTTC
-	-	TRBV5-6	15	TRBJ2-2	CASSNRGPGTWELFF	TGTGCCAGCAGCAACCGGGGCCCGGGCACCTGGGAGCTGTTTTTT
TRBD2	many	TRBV10-2	17	TRBJ2-3	CASSGLGTSGAADTQYF	TGCGCCAGCAGTGGGTTAGGGACTAGCGGGGCAGCAGATACGCAGTATTTT
-	few	TRBV6-5	14	TRBJ2-2	CASSYQVYTGQLFF	TGTGCCAGCAGTTACCAGGTTTACACCGGGCAGCTGTTTTTT
TRBD1	many	TRBV4-1	14	TRBJ1-2	CASSQDRGLYGYTF	TGCGCCAGCAGCCAGGACAGGGGGCTTTATGGCTACACCTTC
TRBD1	few	TRBV30	15	TRBJ1-6	CAWRIRGLPNSPLHF	TGTGCCTGGAGAATCAGGGGGCTACCTAATTCACCCCTCCACTTC
-	medium-sized	TRBV12-3/TRBV12-4	14	TRBJ2-7	CASSLQVAGGEQYF	TGTGCCAGCAGCCTCCAGGTGGCAGGGGGGGAGCAGTACTTC
-	-	TRBV11-2	19	TRBJ2-5	CANSLGFGARGVYSETQYF	TGTGCCAACAGCTTAGGATTCGGGGCTAGAGGGGTCTACTCGGAGACCCAGTACTTC